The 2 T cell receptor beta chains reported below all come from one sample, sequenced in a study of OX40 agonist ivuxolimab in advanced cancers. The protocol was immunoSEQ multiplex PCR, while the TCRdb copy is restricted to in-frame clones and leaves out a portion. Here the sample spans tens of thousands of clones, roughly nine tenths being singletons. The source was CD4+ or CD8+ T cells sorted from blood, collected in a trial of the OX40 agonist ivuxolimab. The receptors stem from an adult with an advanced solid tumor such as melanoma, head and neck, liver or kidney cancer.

CDR3 loop: CASSPSGRPDTQYF. As DNA, the CDR3 is TGTGCCAGCAGTCCTAGCGGGAGGCCTGATACGCAGTATTTT. The chain carries TRBV6-5 and TRBJ2-3, with 11 bases lining up with TRBD2. The germline V gene encodes CDR1 MNHEY and CDR2 SVGAGI. The CDR3 length is 14 residues. V trimming: 5 bases; J trimming: 6 bases; junction bases outside the gene matches: 4.

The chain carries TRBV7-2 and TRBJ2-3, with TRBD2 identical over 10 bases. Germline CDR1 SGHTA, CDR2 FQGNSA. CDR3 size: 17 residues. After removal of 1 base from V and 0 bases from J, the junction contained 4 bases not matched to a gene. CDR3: CASSLEAGGLSTDTQYF. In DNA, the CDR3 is TGTGCCAGCAGCTTAGAAGCGGGAGGGCTGAGCACAGATACGCAGTATTTT.